This T cell receptor (beta chain) was documented in a study of blood T cell repertoires in COVID-19. The wider study: The United States, Italy and Spain provided the acute and convalescent COVID-19 samples.

TCRdb's copy holds only in-frame clones and misses some; the assay was immunoSEQ multiplex PCR. Of some 200,000 clones listed, 65% to 90% are singletons. The ends were cut back, 1 base at V and 6 bases at J, with 15 bases in the middle. Germline CDR1 is SGHTA and CDR2 is FQGNSA. CDR3 length: 15 residues. The clonotype comes from a man aged 45 to 65 with active or convalescent COVID-19. This chain uses TRBV7-2 with TRBJ1-2; D remains unclear. The sample consisted of peripheral blood. CDR3 in amino acids: CASSLVPPGRDGYTF. For the CDR3, the DNA is TGTGCCAGCAGCTTAGTCCCCCCAGGTCGTGATGGCTACACCTTC.